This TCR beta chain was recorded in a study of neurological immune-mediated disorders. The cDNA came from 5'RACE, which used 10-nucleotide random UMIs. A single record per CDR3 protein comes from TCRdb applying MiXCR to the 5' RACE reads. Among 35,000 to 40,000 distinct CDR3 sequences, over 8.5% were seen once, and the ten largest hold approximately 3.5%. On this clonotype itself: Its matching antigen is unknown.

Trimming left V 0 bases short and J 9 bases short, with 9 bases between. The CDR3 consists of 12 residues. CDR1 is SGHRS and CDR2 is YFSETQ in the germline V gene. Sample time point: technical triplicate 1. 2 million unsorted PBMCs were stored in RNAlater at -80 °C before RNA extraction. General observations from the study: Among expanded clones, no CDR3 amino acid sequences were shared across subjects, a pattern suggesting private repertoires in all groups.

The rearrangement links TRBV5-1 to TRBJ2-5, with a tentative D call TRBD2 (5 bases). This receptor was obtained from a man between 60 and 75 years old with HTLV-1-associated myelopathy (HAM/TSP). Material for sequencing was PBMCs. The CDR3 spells CASSLDLGAQYF. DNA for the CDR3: TGCGCCAGCAGCTTGGATCTCGGGGCCCAGTACTTC.